This record covers a single TCR beta chain. Its cognate antigen is unknown. The source of the sample is a study of shared clonotypes between healthy human individuals. The J segment lost 2 bases and the V segment lost 3 bases, leaving 14 bases of the junction unmatched. The CDR3 covers 17 residues. Per germline, CDR1 SGDLS and CDR2 YYNGEE. Findings and caveats of the study: As a rule, naive subsets had a larger estimated richness than memory subsets.

How the authors handled the data: Junction-only sequences produced by ImmunoSEQ had no quality scores, so filtering differed. This table comes from immunoSEQ multiplex PCR, and its TCRdb copy is limited to in-frame clones, with some not included. V and J calls and clone size follow that table, whereas D and trimming were derived from the DNA. The data hold roughly 2,000,000 clones, with around 96% observed a single time. Naive CD8 cells, CD45RO-negative and positively selected for CCR7, excluded terminally differentiated effector memory CD45RA+ cells. The origin of this receptor is a man younger than 35 in good health. This rearrangement joins TRBV9 to TRBJ2-7, with TRBD1 matching over 7 bases. Sequencing input: naive CD8+ T cells sorted from blood. In nucleotides, the CDR3 is TGTGCCAGCAGCGATGGTGAATTGGACAGGATGCCCTACGAGCAGTACTTC. Encoded protein: CASSDGELDRMPYEQYF.